A selection of T cell receptor beta chains follows, all from one sample in a study of shared clonotypes between healthy human individuals. Sequencing was performed with immunoSEQ multiplex PCR; in TCRdb, only in-frame clones are kept and a portion is missing. The sample has approximately 1,000,000 clones, roughly 80% seen once. The source material was memory CD4+ T cells from PBMCs. These receptor sequences come from a young man in good health. Some clones in this sample may be carry-over from other donors' samples. CDR3s include the opening cysteine and the closing phenylalanine or tryptophan. The D gene is left open where the match is weak. The size of a clone is reported for some rows only, either as once, few or many, or as a class for expanded clones.

clone size	V gene	D gene	CDR3 length	J gene	CDR3 DNA	CDR3 protein
.	TRBV28	.	12	TRBJ1-2	TGTGCCAGCAGTCCCAGGGTTTATGGCTACACCTTC	CASSPRVYGYTF
.	TRBV9	.	20	TRBJ2-4	TGTGCCAGCAGCCCTCGAGGGGGGAGCGAGCGGGCCCGAGGGAAGAACATTCAGTACTTC	CASSPRGGSERARGKNIQYF
.	TRBV7-3	.	13	TRBJ2-2	TGTGCCAGCAGCTCTGAGAACACCGGGGAGCTGTTTTTT	CASSSENTGELFF
.	TRBV2	TRBD1	13	TRBJ2-1	TGTGCCAGCAGGCCCGGGACAGGTATTCGGCAGTTCTTC	CASRPGTGIRQFF
.	TRBV18	TRBD1	17	TRBJ2-6	TGTGCCAGCTCCGACAGGGGCCTTAGCTCTGGGGCCAACGTCCTGACTTTC	CASSDRGLSSGANVLTF
.	TRBV15	TRBD1	13	TRBJ2-1	TGTGCCACCAGCAGAGATAGGGGGCGTCGAGCGTTCTTC	CATSRDRGRRAFF
.	TRBV27	.	15	TRBJ2-3	TGTGCCAGCAGTTTATACACCTCCGTCACAGATACGCAGTATTTT	CASSLYTSVTDTQYF
.	TRBV6-5	.	16	TRBJ1-1	TGTGCCAGCAGTTATCGACGGACAGATATGAACACTGAAGCTTTCTTT	CASSYRRTDMNTEAFF
.	TRBV6-1	.	13	TRBJ1-2	TGTGCCAGCATTAGGGCATTGTACTATGGCTACACCTTC	CASIRALYYGYTF
few	TRBV18	TRBD2	17	TRBJ2-3	TGTGCCAGCTCATCACGGACTAGCGGGAGCATCGCAGATACGCAGTATTTT	CASSSRTSGSIADTQYF
.	TRBV9	.	14	TRBJ2-6	TGTGCCAGCAGCGTAGAGGTGCGGGCCAACGTCCTGACTTTC	CASSVEVRANVLTF
.	TRBV2	.	14	TRBJ2-2	TGTGCCAGCAGGGGGGCCCCGAACACCGGGGAGCTGTTTTTT	CASRGAPNTGELFF
.	TRBV19	TRBD2	15	TRBJ2-7	TGTGCCAGTAGTGCAGGACTAGCGGGAAAGGGCGAGCAGTACTTC	CASSAGLAGKGEQYF
.	TRBV14	.	15	TRBJ2-7	TGTGCCAGCAGCCAAGAGCAGGGGTACTCCTACGAGCAGTACTTC	CASSQEQGYSYEQYF
.	TRBV7-2	.	16	TRBJ2-2	TGTGCCAGCAGCTTAGAGGTACTCCCGAGGTCCGGGGAGCTGTTTTTT	CASSLEVLPRSGELFF
.	TRBV19	TRBD2	11	TRBJ2-1	TGTAGTACTAGCGGGTACAATGAGCAGTTCTTC	CSTSGYNEQFF
.	TRBV5-1	.	14	TRBJ1-1	TGCGCCAGCGTCCTCTCGCCATCGAACACTGAAGCTTTCTTT	CASVLSPSNTEAFF
few	TRBV29-1	.	14	TRBJ2-1	TGCAGCGTTGATGGAGCGGCTACCTACAATGAGCAGTTCTTC	CSVDGAATYNEQFF
.	TRBV30	.	17	TRBJ2-2	TGTGCCTGGAGTTTCCGTATAGCGTTCGGGAGCACCGGGGAGCTGTTTTTT	CAWSFRIAFGSTGELFF
.	TRBV10-3	.	13	TRBJ2-7	TGTGCCATCAGTGCGGATGCTGATCTCGAGCAGTACTTC	CAISADADLEQYF
.	TRBV14	.	15	TRBJ2-7	TGTGCCAGCAGCCAACCCGGGTCTCCGATATACGAGCAGTACTTC	CASSQPGSPIYEQYF
.	TRBV5-1	.	13	TRBJ1-1	TGCGCCAGCAGCGTGGACACGAACACTGAAGCTTTCTTT	CASSVDTNTEAFF
.	TRBV6-1	.	14	TRBJ2-3	TGTGCCAGCAGTGCCGGGGACCGCACAGATACGCAGTATTTT	CASSAGDRTDTQYF
.	TRBV6-5	TRBD2	14	TRBJ2-7	TGTGCCAGCAGTTACCGTAGCGGGAACTACGAGCAGTACTTC	CASSYRSGNYEQYF